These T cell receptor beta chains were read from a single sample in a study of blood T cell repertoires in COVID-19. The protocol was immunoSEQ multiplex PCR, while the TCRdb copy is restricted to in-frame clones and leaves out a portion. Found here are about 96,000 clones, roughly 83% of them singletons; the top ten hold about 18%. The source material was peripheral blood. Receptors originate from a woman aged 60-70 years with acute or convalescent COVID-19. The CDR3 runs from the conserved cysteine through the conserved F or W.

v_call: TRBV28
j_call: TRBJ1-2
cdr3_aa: CASSSGESRNYGYTF

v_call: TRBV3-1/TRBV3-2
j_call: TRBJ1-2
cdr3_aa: CASSQAFDRVHGYTF

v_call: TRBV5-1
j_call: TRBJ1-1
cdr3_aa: CASSLIQGYVTEAFF

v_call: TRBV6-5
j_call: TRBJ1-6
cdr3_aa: CASSYGTGVDSPLHF

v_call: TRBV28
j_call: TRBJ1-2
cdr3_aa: CASSLQGVGYGYTF

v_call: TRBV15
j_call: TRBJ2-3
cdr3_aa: CATSRGPSGGDNTQYF

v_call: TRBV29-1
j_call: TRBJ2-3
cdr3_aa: CSDRGLAGGTDTQYF

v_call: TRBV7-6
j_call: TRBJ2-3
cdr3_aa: CASSLGRGQSTDTQYF

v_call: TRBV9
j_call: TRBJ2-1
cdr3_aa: CASSQGSSYNEQFF

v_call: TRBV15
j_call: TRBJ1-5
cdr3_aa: CATSRGWGSRGAQHF

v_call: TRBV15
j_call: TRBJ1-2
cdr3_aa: CATSRETGTGGYTF

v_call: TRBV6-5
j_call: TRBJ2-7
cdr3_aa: CASRRDRINEQYF

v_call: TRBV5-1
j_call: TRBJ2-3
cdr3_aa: CASSLGDPLTDTQYF

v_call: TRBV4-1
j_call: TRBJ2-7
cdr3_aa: CASSSPAGRGYEQYF

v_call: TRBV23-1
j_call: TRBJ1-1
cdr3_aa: CASSQKGQGGGTEAFF

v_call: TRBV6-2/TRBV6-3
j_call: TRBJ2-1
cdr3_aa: CASSYSSGGSYNEQFF

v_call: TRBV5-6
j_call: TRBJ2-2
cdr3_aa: CASSLGGLGELFF

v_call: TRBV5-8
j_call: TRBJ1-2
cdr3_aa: CASSPSSVTGFNYGYTF

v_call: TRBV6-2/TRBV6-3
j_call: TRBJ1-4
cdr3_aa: CASSSATGRSTNEKLFF

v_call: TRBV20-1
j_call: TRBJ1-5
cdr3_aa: CSVSSGKSNNQPQHF

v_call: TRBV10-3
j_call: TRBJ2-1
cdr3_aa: CAISRRTSGSSYNEQFF

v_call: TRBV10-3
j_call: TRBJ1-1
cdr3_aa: CAIMAAAANTEAFF

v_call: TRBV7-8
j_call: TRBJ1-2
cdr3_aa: CASSLGTGGADGYTF

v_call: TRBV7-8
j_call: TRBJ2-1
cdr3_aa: CASSPLTSGGIYNEQFF